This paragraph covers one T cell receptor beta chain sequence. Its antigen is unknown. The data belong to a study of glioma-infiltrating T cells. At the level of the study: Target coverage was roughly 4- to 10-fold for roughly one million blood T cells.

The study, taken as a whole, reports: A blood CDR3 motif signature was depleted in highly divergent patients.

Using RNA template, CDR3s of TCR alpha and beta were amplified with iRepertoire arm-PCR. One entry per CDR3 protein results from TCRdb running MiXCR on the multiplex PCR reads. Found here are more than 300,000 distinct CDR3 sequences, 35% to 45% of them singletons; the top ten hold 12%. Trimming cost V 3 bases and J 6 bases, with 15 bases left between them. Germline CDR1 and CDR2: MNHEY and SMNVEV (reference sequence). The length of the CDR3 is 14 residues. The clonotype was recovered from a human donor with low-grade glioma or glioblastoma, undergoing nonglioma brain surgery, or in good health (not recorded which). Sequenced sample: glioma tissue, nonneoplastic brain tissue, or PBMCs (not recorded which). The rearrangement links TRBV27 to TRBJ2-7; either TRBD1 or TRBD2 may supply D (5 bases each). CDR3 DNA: TGTGCCAGCAGTTTGGGGGACGGGGACGGCGAGCAGTACTTC. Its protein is CASSLGDGDGEQYF.